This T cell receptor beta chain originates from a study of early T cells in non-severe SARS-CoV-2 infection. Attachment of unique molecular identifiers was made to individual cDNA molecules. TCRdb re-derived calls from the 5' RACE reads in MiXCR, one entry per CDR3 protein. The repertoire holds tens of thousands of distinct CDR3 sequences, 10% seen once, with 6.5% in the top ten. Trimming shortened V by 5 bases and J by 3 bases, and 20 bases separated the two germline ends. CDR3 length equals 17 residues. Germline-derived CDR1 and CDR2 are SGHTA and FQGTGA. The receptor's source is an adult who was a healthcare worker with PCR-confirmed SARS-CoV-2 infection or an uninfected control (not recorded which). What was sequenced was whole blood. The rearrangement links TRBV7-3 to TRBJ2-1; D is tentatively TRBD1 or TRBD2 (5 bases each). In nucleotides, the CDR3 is TGTGCCAGCAGCGATAACATCCCGGGACCCGGCTACAATGAGCAGTTCTTC. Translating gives CASSDNIPGPGYNEQFF.